The 28 T cell receptor beta chains given below trace back to one sample, sequenced in a study of T-cell memory formation after mild COVID-19. In TCRdb, the 5' RACE reads were re-called with MiXCR into one record per CDR3 protein. The top ten clones hold around 9.5% of a sample with roughly 400,000 distinct CDR3 sequences, roughly 24% of them seen once. The source material was PBMCs or a T cell subset sorted from them (not recorded which). The source is an adult woman who had mild COVID-19 (a few samples of this study predate the infection). Cell type and time point are not known.

This clonotype was detected ten times or more. The chain combines TRBV7-9 with TRBJ2-3; TRBD1 aligns across 10 bases. This CDR3 region has 15 residues. Germline CDR1 is SEHNR and CDR2 is FQNEAQ (reference sequence). V lost 5 bases and J lost 5; bases outside the gene matches: 7. CDR3 sequence: CASSSRQGARDTQYF. The CDR3 DNA follows: TGTGCCAGCAGCAGTAGACAGGGGGCGCGAGATACGCAGTATTTT.

V and J are TRBV7-8 and TRBJ2-1; TRBD2 agrees at 8 bases. V shed 9 bases and J 7 bases; nucleotides not matched to a gene: 11. Germline V gives CDR1 SGHVS, CDR2 FQNEAQ. The CDR3 covers 14 residues. The CDR3 sequence: CASTGVAGKNEQFF. CDR3 sequence (DNA): TGTGCCAGTACTGGGGTAGCGGGAAAGAATGAGCAGTTCTTC.

This clonotype has more than one count but fewer than ten. The chain joins TRBV18 to TRBJ2-3, with 8 bases identical to TRBD1. The V segment lost 3 bases and the J segment 3 bases; nucleotides outside the gene matches: 11. This CDR3 spans 17 amino acids. Germline V CDR1 and CDR2: KGHSH, LQKENI. For the CDR3, the DNA is TGTGCCAGCTCACCGATCCGGACAGGGAGAGGAACAGATACGCAGTATTTT. Translation: CASSPIRTGRGTDTQYF.

This clonotype was found a few times. The chain couples TRBV6-5 to TRBJ2-2; unclear D gene. CDR1 is MNHEY, CDR2 SVGAGI, per germline. The V gene lost 2 bases and the J gene lost 2 bases, with 3 bases spanning the gap. The CDR3 loop spans 13 amino acids. CDR3 region: CASSYPNTGELFF. As DNA, the CDR3 is TGTGCCAGCAGTTACCCCAACACCGGGGAGCTGTTTTTT.

The CDR3 sequence is CASSANRDRVFYTF. CDR3 nucleotides: TGTGCCAGCAGTGCGAATCGGGACAGGGTCTTCTACACCTTC. The chain combines TRBV6-2 or TRBV6-3 with TRBJ1-2, with TRBD1 identical over 9 bases. Germline CDR1 MNHEY, CDR2 SVGEGT. This CDR3 has 14 residues. The V and J ends lost 5 bases and 10 bases, in that order; junction bases with no gene match: 11.

The rearrangement joins TRBV10-3 to TRBJ2-2, with D uncertain. Per germline, CDR1 ENHRY and CDR2 SYGVKD. The CDR3 extends over 13 amino acids. With 4 bases removed from V and 5 bases from J, the gap between germline ends came to 8 bases. CDR3: CAISATETGELFF. The CDR3 nucleotides are TGTGCCATCAGTGCAACAGAGACCGGGGAGCTGTTTTTT.

The CDR3 is CASSVPRSGYPDTQYF. The CDR3 nucleotides read TGTGCCAGCAGCGTCCCCCGCAGCGGCTATCCTGATACGCAGTATTTT. The chain joins TRBV9 to TRBJ2-3, with D tentatively TRBD2 (5 bases). This CDR3 region has 16 residues. The germline V gene encodes CDR1 SGDLS and CDR2 YYNGEE. V dropped 2 bases and J dropped 6 bases, with 19 bases sitting between them.

This clonotype was detected only a few times. The CDR3 nucleotides are TGTGCCAGTAGTATCAATTATGGTACCTCCTACGAGCAGTACTTC. This sequence encodes CASSINYGTSYEQYF. The chain joins TRBV19 to TRBJ2-7; no reliable D call. The CDR3 spans 15 residues. Germline V CDR1 and CDR2: LNHDA, SQIVND (reference sequence). The ends were cut back, 3 bases at V and 0 bases at J, with 12 bases in the middle.

This clonotype was observed many times. The rearrangement joins TRBV20-1 to TRBJ2-3; 14 nucleotides line up with TRBD2. This CDR3 has 15 amino acids. Per germline, CDR1 DFQATT and CDR2 SNEGSKA (reference sequence). J lost 2 bases, V lost 5 bases, and 3 bases had no gene match. This CDR3 reads CSAPGLAGDTDTQYF. CDR3 DNA sequence: TGCAGTGCTCCGGGACTAGCGGGAGACACAGATACGCAGTATTTT.

The chain joins TRBV6-6 to TRBJ2-7; weak D call: TRBD1 (6 bases). The CDR3 is 12 amino acids. Trimming removed 7 bases from V and 3 bases from J, with 10 bases in between. Germline-derived CDR1 and CDR2 are MNHNY and SVGAGI (reference sequence). Here the CDR3 DNA reads TGTGCCAGCATGGCAGGGGACTACGAGCAGTACTTC. Translated, it gives CASMAGDYEQYF.

This clonotype came up a few times. The chain is built from TRBV2 and TRBJ2-7; D may be TRBD1 (6 bases). Trimming removed 6 bases from V and 5 bases from J, with 14 bases in between. The CDR3 length is 13 residues. Germline CDR1 and CDR2: SNHLY and FYNNEI. The CDR3 region has the DNA TGTGCCAGCAGGGCCGGGACAACAAACGAGCAGTACTTC. It codes for CASRAGTTNEQYF.

This clonotype showed up just a few times. The chain recombines TRBV7-9 with TRBJ1-1, with D perhaps TRBD1 (5 bases). The CDR3 contains 14 residues. Germline values: CDR1 SEHNR, CDR2 FQNEAQ (reference sequence). Trimming pared 3 bases from V and 1 base from J, leaving 9 bases between. The CDR3, as DNA: TGTGCCAGCAGCTTGGGGCGGACGAACACTGAAGCTTTCTTT. Its translation: CASSLGRTNTEAFF.

This sequence joins TRBV6-1 and TRBJ2-7; no reliable D call. The CDR3 spans 13 residues. V was cut by 2 bases and J by 6 bases, with 11 bases left in between. Germline V gene sequence: CDR1 MNHNS, CDR2 SASEGT. The CDR3 is CASSELGLGEQYF. The CDR3 bases are TGTGCCAGCAGTGAACTGGGGTTGGGCGAGCAGTACTTC.

The chain employs TRBV6-1 and TRBJ2-3; 12 bases map to TRBD2. The CDR3 is made up of 14 amino acids. Germline lookup yields CDR1 MNHNS and CDR2 SASEGT. Unmatched junction bases numbered 4, after V lost 4 bases and J lost 8 bases. This chain's CDR3 is CASSVSSGGGTQYF. The CDR3 DNA is TGTGCCAGCAGTGTGTCTAGCGGGGGGGGTACGCAGTATTTT.

Only a few counts were recorded for this clonotype. The V gene is TRBV6-5, the J gene TRBJ1-5; D is uncertain. Trimming left V 5 bases short and J 2 bases short, with 16 bases between. This CDR3 contains 16 residues. Germline V gene data show CDR1 as MNHEY and CDR2 as SVGAGI. CDR3: CASSPNEGWGNQPQHF. In DNA form, the CDR3 reads TGTGCCAGCAGTCCGAACGAGGGCTGGGGCAATCAGCCCCAGCATTTT.

This clonotype was observed a few times. The chain has TRBV5-1 and TRBJ2-5, with 7 bases matching TRBD2. Per the germline V gene, CDR1 is SGHRS and CDR2 is YFSETQ. The trim removed 0 bases at V and 1 base at J, leaving 9 bases unmatched. The CDR3 consists of 17 residues. CDR3: CASSLAALAEAQETQYF. CDR3 DNA sequence: TGCGCCAGCAGCTTGGCCGCTCTAGCGGAGGCCCAAGAGACCCAGTACTTC.

V gene TRBV18 combines with J gene TRBJ2-1; possible D gene TRBD1, 5 bases. The CDR3 extends over 17 amino acids. Germline CDR1 reads KGHSH; CDR2 reads LQKENI. The V end was cut by 3 bases, the J end by 0 bases, with 15 bases between. The CDR3 sequence: CASSPDTSHASYNEQFF. The CDR3 nucleotides read TGTGCCAGCTCACCGGACACATCCCACGCCTCCTACAATGAGCAGTTCTTC.

The V call is TRBV2, the J call TRBJ2-1; 7 positions match TRBD1. Germline V CDR1 and CDR2: SNHLY, FYNNEI. The CDR3 consists of 15 residues. V trimming: 5 bases; J trimming: 2 bases; junction bases outside the gene matches: 6. CDR3 nucleotides: TGTGCCAGCAGTTTCGACAGGGCCCCCTACAATGAGCAGTTCTTC. Translation gives CASSFDRAPYNEQFF.

The CDR3 is CASSQDLRVGTQYF. CDR3 DNA sequence: TGTGCCAGCAGCCAAGACCTACGGGTCGGTACGCAGTATTTT. This chain links TRBV9 with TRBJ2-3, with unresolved D. The CDR3 length is 14 residues. Germline values: CDR1 SGDLS, CDR2 YYNGEE. Trimming pared 4 bases from V and 8 bases from J, leaving 17 bases between.

This clonotype was observed a few times. The chain joins TRBV2 to TRBJ2-7, with 7 bases aligning to TRBD2. The CDR3 covers 15 residues. CDR1 is SNHLY and CDR2 is FYNNEI in the germline V gene. The junction had 16 bases not matched to a gene; V was cut back by 7 bases and J by 7 bases. CDR3 amino acids: CASTQMGGDRWEQYF. Written as DNA, the CDR3 is TGTGCCAGCACTCAAATGGGGGGGGATCGCTGGGAGCAGTACTTC.

V is TRBV6-5 and J is TRBJ1-1; TRBD1 is a possible D gene (6 bases). Deletions cut 6 bases from V and 13 bases from J, with 21 bases between. Per germline, CDR1 MNHEY and CDR2 SVGAGI. This CDR3 comprises 13 residues. CDR3 DNA: TGTGCCAGCAGAGTTACCAGGGACATGGAGGGTTTCTTT. Translated: CASRVTRDMEGFF.

The chain recombines TRBV7-2 with TRBJ2-7, with 9 bases lining up with TRBD2. This CDR3 contains 16 residues. Germline assignment: CDR1 SGHTA and CDR2 FQGNSA. Unmatched junction bases numbered 7, after V lost 2 bases and J lost 2 bases. This chain's CDR3 is CASSLSASGAAYEQYF. The CDR3 DNA reads as TGTGCCAGCAGCTTATCGGCTAGCGGGGCCGCCTACGAGCAGTACTTC.

This clonotype was counted a single time. V and J are TRBV29-1 and TRBJ2-7; D tentatively reads TRBD1 or TRBD2 (5 bases each). V lost 2 bases and J lost 9, with 29 bases in between. There are 17 residues in the CDR3. The V gene's germline CDR1 is SQVTM and CDR2 ANQGSEA. CDR3 in amino acids: CSVESIRRDAEARPQYF. The CDR3 DNA is TGCAGCGTTGAATCGATCCGCCGGGACGCAGAAGCCCGGCCGCAGTACTTC.

This clonotype was seen a few times. CDR3 in DNA: TGTGCCAGCAGCGACAGACTAGCGGGGGCGTCAGATACGCAGTATTTT. This translates into CASSDRLAGASDTQYF. The chain is built from TRBV3-1 and TRBJ2-3, with 12 bases identical to TRBD2. This CDR3 comprises 16 residues. CDR1 and CDR2 from the germline V gene are LGHDT and YNNKEL (reference sequence). J lost 4 bases, V lost 5 bases, and 7 bases had no gene match.

This clonotype turned up a few times. V and J are TRBV7-9 and TRBJ2-5, with D tentatively TRBD2 (5 bases). The CDR3 consists of 15 residues. The germline gives CDR1 SEHNR, CDR2 FQNEAQ (reference sequence). V was shortened by 5 bases and J by 5 bases, with 18 bases between the two germline ends. The chain's CDR3 is CASSRIGSAWETQYF. CDR3 in DNA: TGTGCCAGCAGCCGTATCGGTAGCGCCTGGGAGACCCAGTACTTC.

The genes are TRBV11-3 and TRBJ2-1, with 7 bases matching TRBD2. CDR3 length equals 14 residues. J lost 2 bases, V lost 7 bases, and 5 bases had no gene match. CDR1 and CDR2 (germline): SGHNT, YENEEA. Written as DNA, the CDR3 is TGTGCCAGCATGCGGGAGCGTCCCTACAATGAGCAGTTCTTC. Residues: CASMRERPYNEQFF.

J is TRBJ2-5 and V is TRBV12-3 or TRBV12-4; a weak D match, TRBD2 (6 bases). The CDR3 is 15 residues long. V shed 5 bases and J shed 4 bases, with 17 bases lying between them. CDR3 loop: CASSGGTLGSETQYF. The CDR3 DNA reads as TGTGCCAGCAGTGGGGGGACGCTGGGGTCAGAGACCCAGTACTTC.

The chain joins TRBV27 to TRBJ1-5; D is ambiguous. This CDR3 has 18 amino acids. Trimming shortened V by 6 bases and J by 0 bases, and 21 bases separated the two germline ends. The V gene's germline CDR1 is MNHEY and CDR2 SMNVEV (reference sequence). The CDR3 nucleotides read TGTGCCAGCAGACCTACGAATCCCGTGGGGTATAGCAATCAGCCCCAGCATTTT. It specifies CASRPTNPVGYSNQPQHF.